The clone carrying this T cell receptor beta chain was seen only a few times. MiXCR, run by TCRdb on the 5' RACE reads, gives a single entry per CDR3 protein. The sample comprises hundreds of thousands of distinct CDR3 sequences, around a tenth of which are singletons, and around 5% rests with the top ten. This record belongs to a study of identical twins. CDR3 length equals 13 residues. V lost 5 bases to trimming and J lost 8 bases, with 15 bases between them. Germline V gives CDR1 MNHNS, CDR2 SASEGT. This receptor was taken from a woman between 18 and 29 years old in good health. Input material: memory (CD45RO+) T cells sorted from blood. The chain employs TRBV6-1 and TRBJ1-2; possible D gene TRBD1, 6 bases. The CDR3: CASSQQGYGGYTF. The CDR3 DNA reads as TGTGCCAGCAGTCAACAGGGTTACGGCGGCTACACCTTC.